A selection of T cell receptor beta chains follows, all from one sample in a study of naive and memory T cell subsets. TCRdb passed the UMI-ligation and nested PCR reads through MiXCR, listing each CDR3 protein once. Here the sample spans around 100,000 distinct CDR3 sequences, approximately 15% being singletons. The sample comprised naive CD8+ T cells from blood. Receptor source: a human donor in good health. The CDR3 runs from the conserved cysteine through the conserved F or W. The D gene is left open where the match is weak. Where a row states a size, it is once, few, many or the class of an expanded clone; other rows omit it.

cdr3_aa cdr3_nt v_call d_call clone_size j_call
CASSPGTGPLLSGYTF TGTGCCAGCAGCCCTGGGACAGGCCCTCTCCTAAGCGGCTACACCTTC TRBV3-1 TRBD1 few TRBJ1-2
CASSSTVAGRRTEAFF TGTGCCAGCAGCTCGACGGTGGCAGGCCGTCGCACTGAAGCTTTCTTT TRBV7-9 . few TRBJ1-1
CASSLAGDPYNEQFF TGTGCCAGCAGCTTGGCCGGTGACCCATACAATGAGCAGTTCTTC TRBV5-5 . . TRBJ2-1
CASSYKTSEVLYNEQFF TGTGCCAGCAGTTACAAGACTAGCGAGGTACTATACAATGAGCAGTTCTTC TRBV6-6 TRBD2 . TRBJ2-1
CASSIQGTMNTEAFF TGTGCCAGCAGTATACAGGGGACCATGAACACTGAAGCTTTCTTT TRBV3-1 TRBD1 . TRBJ1-1
CASSFPGISYEQYF TGTGCCAGCAGCTTTCCAGGGATCTCCTACGAGCAGTACTTC TRBV5-4 . few TRBJ2-7
CASTPPKGADTEAFF TGTGCCAGCACCCCCCCAAAGGGGGCGGACACTGAAGCTTTCTTT TRBV5-5 TRBD1 . TRBJ1-1
CSASIGNSEKLFF TGCAGTGCTAGTATAGGGAATTCTGAAAAACTGTTTTTT TRBV20-1 . . TRBJ1-4
CASSGTGYQPQHF TGTGCCAGCAGTGGGACAGGGTATCAGCCCCAGCATTTT TRBV28 TRBD1 once TRBJ1-5
CASSDGTVSGNTIYF TGTGCCAGCAGCGACGGGACGGTCTCTGGAAACACCATATATTTT TRBV25-1 . . TRBJ1-3
CASSPRNVRYEQYF TGTGCCAGCAGCCCTAGAAACGTTCGTTACGAGCAGTACTTC TRBV6-6 . many TRBJ2-7
CASSFPSGEQFF TGTGCCAGCAGCTTTCCTAGCGGGGAGCAGTTCTTC TRBV5-6 TRBD2 . TRBJ2-1
CASRGLNGSSYNEQFF TGTGCCAGCAGAGGACTTAACGGTAGCTCCTACAATGAGCAGTTCTTC TRBV12-3/TRBV12-4 . . TRBJ2-1
CASSESIFGEDTQYF TGTGCCAGCAGTGAATCTATTTTCGGGGAAGATACGCAGTATTTT TRBV25-1 . . TRBJ2-3
CASSQGVAKNIQYF TGCGCCAGCAGCCAGGGGGTAGCCAAAAACATTCAGTACTTC TRBV4-3 . . TRBJ2-4
CATSENPGTGFSGANVLTF TGTGCCACCAGCGAAAACCCCGGGACAGGGTTCTCTGGGGCCAACGTCCTGACTTTC TRBV15 TRBD1 . TRBJ2-6
CSARDYGSGNTEAFF TGCAGTGCTAGAGATTATGGTTCTGGGAACACTGAAGCTTTCTTT TRBV20-1 . . TRBJ1-1
CASSLTSGILNEQFF TGTGCCAGCAGCTTGACTAGCGGGATTCTGAATGAGCAGTTCTTC TRBV7-2 TRBD2 few TRBJ2-1
CSVVGQGASGELFF TGCAGCGTTGTCGGACAGGGGGCATCCGGGGAGCTGTTTTTT TRBV29-1 TRBD1 once TRBJ2-2
CASSQEGSLGETQYF TGCGCCAGCAGCCAAGAGGGGTCACTCGGGGAGACCCAGTACTTC TRBV4-3 . . TRBJ2-5
CASSPPGQGLDEQFF TGTGCCAGCAGTCCGCCGGGACAGGGCTTAGATGAGCAGTTCTTC TRBV27 TRBD1 few TRBJ2-1
CASSLAGTGEGYTF TGTGCCAGCAGTTTAGCCGGGACAGGGGAAGGCTACACCTTC TRBV27 TRBD1 few TRBJ1-2
CSAGLAGNEQFF TGCAGCGCTGGACTAGCCGGGAATGAGCAGTTCTTC TRBV29-1 TRBD2 . TRBJ2-1
CAVQTLLNTEAFF TGTGCCGTCCAAACCCTTTTGAACACTGAAGCTTTCTTT TRBV10-3 . few TRBJ1-1
CAITGAYGYTF TGTGCCATCACAGGGGCCTATGGCTACACCTTC TRBV12-3/TRBV12-4 TRBD1 few TRBJ1-2
CASSLIAPDTQYF TGTGCCAGCAGCTTAATTGCTCCAGATACGCAGTATTTT TRBV7-3 . . TRBJ2-3
CASSQVGAGVYEQYF TGCGCCAGCAGCCAAGTCGGAGCGGGAGTGTACGAGCAGTACTTC TRBV4-3 TRBD2 . TRBJ2-7
CSARDPGEGETQYF TGCAGTGCTAGAGACCCCGGGGAAGGGGAGACCCAGTACTTC TRBV20-1 . once TRBJ2-5
CASSLTISTDTQYF TGTGCCAGCAGTTTGACGATTAGCACAGATACGCAGTATTTT TRBV27 . many TRBJ2-3
CSAGDRAVQETQYF TGCAGTGCTGGAGACAGGGCAGTACAAGAGACCCAGTACTTC TRBV20-1 TRBD1 few TRBJ2-5
CASSQGTSGGNYTGELFF TGTGCCAGCAGCCAAGGGACTAGCGGGGGGAATTACACCGGGGAGCTGTTTTTT TRBV3-2 . many TRBJ2-2
CASASSSFSGELFF TGTGCCAGCGCGTCAAGCAGCTTTTCCGGGGAGCTGTTTTTT TRBV7-9 . many TRBJ2-2
CASSIYTEAFF TGTGCCAGTAGTATCTACACTGAAGCTTTCTTT TRBV19 . few TRBJ1-1
CASSSNGQAADTQYF TGTGCCAGCAGCTCGAATGGACAGGCCGCAGATACGCAGTATTTT TRBV7-3 TRBD1 . TRBJ2-3
CASSGGADGYTF TGTGCCAGCAGTGGGGGCGCCGATGGCTACACCTTC TRBV28 . . TRBJ1-2
CASNPWGGNEQFF TGTGCCAGCAACCCCTGGGGAGGGAATGAGCAGTTCTTC TRBV11-3 TRBD2 many TRBJ2-1
CSARDLAGDDYGYTF TGCAGTGCTAGAGATCTGGCAGGGGATGACTATGGCTACACCTTC TRBV20-1 . many TRBJ1-2
CASSLRTGSMIEQFF TGTGCCAGCAGCCTACGGACAGGGTCGATGATCGAGCAGTTCTTC TRBV7-6 TRBD1 many TRBJ2-1
CASSGGQPHEQFF TGTGCCAGCAGTGGGGGACAACCCCATGAGCAGTTCTTC TRBV12-3/TRBV12-4 . many TRBJ2-1
CASSAWTVDTQYF TGTGCCAGCAGCGCCTGGACAGTTGATACGCAGTATTTT TRBV7-9 . few TRBJ2-3
CSGTDMTRTEAFF TGCAGCGGCACCGATATGACCCGGACTGAAGCTTTCTTT TRBV29-1 . few TRBJ1-1
CASSYTPANSPLHF TGTGCCAGCAGTTACACGCCAGCAAATTCACCCCTCCACTTT TRBV6-5 . few TRBJ1-6
CSARSGDQPQHF TGCAGTGCTAGGTCCGGGGATCAGCCCCAGCATTTT TRBV20-1 . . TRBJ1-5
CATSDSTSVWGEAFF TGTGCCACCAGTGATTCTACGTCGGTATGGGGCGAAGCTTTCTTT TRBV24-1 . many TRBJ1-1
CASSPGGVAWGEQYF TGTGCCAGCAGTCCCGGGGGGGTTGCTTGGGGTGAGCAGTACTTC TRBV28 TRBD2 few TRBJ2-7
CASSYDGQGSYEQYF TGTGCCAGCAGTTACGATGGGCAGGGCTCCTACGAGCAGTACTTC TRBV6-2/TRBV6-3 . . TRBJ2-7
CASSLGGSLNYGYTF TGTGCCAGCAGCTTAGGGGGCAGCCTTAACTATGGCTACACCTTC TRBV7-8 . few TRBJ1-2
CASSGTGLAYEQYF TGTGCCAGCAGCGGGACAGGGCTAGCCTACGAGCAGTACTTC TRBV9 TRBD1 . TRBJ2-7
CASSWATTNEKLFF TGTGCCAGCTCCTGGGCAACAACTAATGAAAAACTGTTTTTT TRBV6-6 . . TRBJ1-4
CASSYPGSDTQYF TGTGCCAGCAGTTATCCAGGGTCGGATACGCAGTATTTT TRBV6-6 . . TRBJ2-3
CASSLAKGGTTEAFF TGCGCCAGCAGCTTGGCCAAGGGAGGAACGACTGAAGCTTTCTTT TRBV5-1 . . TRBJ1-1
CASSQVGTGANGYTF TGTGCCAGCAGCCAAGTAGGGACAGGGGCCAATGGCTACACCTTC TRBV14 TRBD1 . TRBJ1-2
CASSDSTLMNTEAFF TGTGCCAGCAGTGATTCCACCCTGATGAACACTGAAGCTTTCTTT TRBV25-1 . . TRBJ1-1
CASSFWTGGPNVLTF TGTGCCAGCAGTTTCTGGACAGGGGGACCCAACGTCCTGACTTTC TRBV28 TRBD1 . TRBJ2-6
CSALIAGGRFEQFF TGCAGTGCTTTAATAGCGGGAGGGCGCTTTGAGCAGTTCTTC TRBV20-1 TRBD2 few TRBJ2-1
CASSQGQGLTEAFF TGCGCCAGCAGCCAAGGGCAGGGTCTAACTGAAGCTTTCTTT TRBV4-3 . many TRBJ1-1
CASRSYETDTDTQYF TGTGCCAGCAGATCTTACGAGACGGACACAGATACGCAGTATTTT TRBV7-3 . few TRBJ2-3
CASSEPGYREQYF TGTGCCAGCAGTGAGCCAGGATACCGGGAGCAGTATTTT TRBV2 . few TRBJ2-3
CASSPSGTDAYNSPLHF TGTGCCAGCTCACCATCCGGGACAGACGCTTATAATTCACCCCTCCACTTT TRBV18 TRBD1 many TRBJ1-6